This T cell receptor beta chain was recorded in a study of somatic reversion in DOCK8 deficiency (dated by TCRdb to between 2020 and 2021). Some background on the complete study: T cell receptor beta repertoires were compared among DOCK8-deficient patients, DOCK8-revertant patients and healthy volunteers. The study examined how somatic reversion of pathogenic DOCK8 variants changes lymphocyte differentiation and function in DOCK8 deficiency. The DOCK8-deficient patients included in the study had been described in earlier reports. Overall results and qualifications from the work: The methods did not specify, sample by sample, whether the source material for each sample was whole blood or PBMCs.

Libraries were made using multiplex PCR. TRB libraries were generated by one-step amplicon PCR from roughly 91 ng genomic DNA using EuroClonality-NGS primers. Sequencing of the TRB amplicons was done on Illumina MiSeq instruments using 2 x 250 bp version 2 chemistry. From the authors' description of their analysis: IMGT/HighV-QUEST was the tool used for both primary TRB sequence analysis and V(D)J annotation. Once nonfunctional clones had been removed and the data downsampled for comparisons between samples, VDJtools was used to evaluate repertoire diversity and composition. Through fastp at Q25 and MiXCR, TCRdb rebuilt clones from the public reads, retaining in-frame beta chains. Rows merge per CDR3 protein into single entries with the most common DNA and genes. The V and J calls were determined by TCRdb, not by the authors. In all, the sample holds fewer than 5,000 distinct CDR3 sequences, and under 30% of those were seen once. Roughly a tenth of the sample belongs to the ten largest clones.

This clonotype came up a few times. This clone's antigen is unknown. No base quality values were provided; no much bigger clone lies one nucleotide off. Trimming removed 11 bases from V and 4 bases from J; the gene matches leave 4 bases unexplained. The CDR1 and CDR2 encoded by the germline V gene (reference sequence) are SEHNR and FQNEAQ. Measured from the cysteine to the phenylalanine, the CDR3 is 11 residues long. The read is trimmed to its CDR3 DNA, 33 bases read in frame from base 1. Healthy control blood was obtained from volunteer donors provided by blood services in Australia and France. Genomic DNA for TCR repertoire analysis was isolated either from whole blood samples or from PBMCs.

The chain is assembled from TRBV7-9 and TRBJ2-5, with 7 central nucleotides matching TRBD2. The sequence derives from a human donor in good health. Sequencing input: peripheral blood. The encoded CDR3 is CAGGGRETQYF. The DNA sequence is TGTGCCGGGGGGGGGAGAGAGACCCAGTACTTC.